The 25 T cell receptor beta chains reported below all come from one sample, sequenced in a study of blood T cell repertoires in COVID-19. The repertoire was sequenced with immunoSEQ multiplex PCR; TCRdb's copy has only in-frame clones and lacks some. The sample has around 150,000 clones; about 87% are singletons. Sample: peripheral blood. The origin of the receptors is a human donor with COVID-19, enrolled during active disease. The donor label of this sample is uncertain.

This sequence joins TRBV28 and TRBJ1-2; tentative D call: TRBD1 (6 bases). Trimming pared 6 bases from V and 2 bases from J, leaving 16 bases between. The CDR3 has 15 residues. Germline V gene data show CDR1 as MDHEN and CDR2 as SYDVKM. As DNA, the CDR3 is TGTGCCAGCAGCTTGACAGGCGATGACAACTATGGCTACACCTTC. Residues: CASSLTGDDNYGYTF.

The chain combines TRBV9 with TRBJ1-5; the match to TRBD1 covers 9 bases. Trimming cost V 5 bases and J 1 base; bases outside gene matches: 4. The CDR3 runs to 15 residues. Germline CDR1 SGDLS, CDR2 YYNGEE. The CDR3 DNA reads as TGTGCCAGCAGTGGACAGGGGCTCAGCAATCAGCCCCAGCATTTT. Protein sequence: CASSGQGLSNQPQHF.

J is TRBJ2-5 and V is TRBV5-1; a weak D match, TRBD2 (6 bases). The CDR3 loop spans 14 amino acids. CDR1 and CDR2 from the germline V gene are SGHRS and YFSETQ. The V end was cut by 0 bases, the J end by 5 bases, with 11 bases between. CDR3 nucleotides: TGCGCCAGCAGCTTGGGACTAGATGGGGAGACCCAGTACTTC. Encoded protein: CASSLGLDGETQYF.

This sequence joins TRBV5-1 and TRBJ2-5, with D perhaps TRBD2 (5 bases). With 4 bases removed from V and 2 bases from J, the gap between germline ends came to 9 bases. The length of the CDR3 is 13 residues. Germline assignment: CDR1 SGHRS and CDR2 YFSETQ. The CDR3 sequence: CASSQDWQETQYF. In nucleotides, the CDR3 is TGCGCCAGCAGCCAGGACTGGCAAGAGACCCAGTACTTC.

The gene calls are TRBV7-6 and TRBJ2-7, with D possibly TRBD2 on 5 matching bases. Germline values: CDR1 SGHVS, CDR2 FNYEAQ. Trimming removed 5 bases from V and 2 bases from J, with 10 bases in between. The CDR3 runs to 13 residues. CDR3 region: CASSAGETYEQYF. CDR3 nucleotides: TGTGCCAGCAGCGCTGGGGAGACCTACGAGCAGTACTTC.

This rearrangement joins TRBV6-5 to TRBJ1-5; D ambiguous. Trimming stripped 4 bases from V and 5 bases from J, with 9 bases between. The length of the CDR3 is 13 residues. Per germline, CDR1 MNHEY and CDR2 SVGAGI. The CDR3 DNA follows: TGTGCCAGCAGTTTTTCCCCAGATCAGCCCCAGCATTTT. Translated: CASSFSPDQPQHF.

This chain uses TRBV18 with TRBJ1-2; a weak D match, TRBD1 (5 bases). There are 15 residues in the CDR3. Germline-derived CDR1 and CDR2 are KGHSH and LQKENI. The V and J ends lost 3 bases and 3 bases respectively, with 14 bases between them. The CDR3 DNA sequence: TGTGCCAGCTCACCTGGGCCAGGGATCGACTATGGCTACACCTTC. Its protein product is CASSPGPGIDYGYTF.

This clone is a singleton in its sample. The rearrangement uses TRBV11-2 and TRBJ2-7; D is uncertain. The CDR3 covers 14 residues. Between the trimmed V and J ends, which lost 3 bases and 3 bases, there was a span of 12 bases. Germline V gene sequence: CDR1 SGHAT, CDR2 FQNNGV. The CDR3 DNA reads TGTGCCAGCAGCTTTCCGGTCTCCTTCTACGAGCAGTACTTC. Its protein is CASSFPVSFYEQYF.

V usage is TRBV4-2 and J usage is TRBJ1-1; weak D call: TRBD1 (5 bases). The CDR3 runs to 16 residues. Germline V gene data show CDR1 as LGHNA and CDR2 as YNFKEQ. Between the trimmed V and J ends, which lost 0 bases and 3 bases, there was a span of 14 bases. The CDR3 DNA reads TGTGCCAGCAGCCAAGATTCGGGGGGTATCGACACTGAAGCTTTCTTT. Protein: CASSQDSGGIDTEAFF.

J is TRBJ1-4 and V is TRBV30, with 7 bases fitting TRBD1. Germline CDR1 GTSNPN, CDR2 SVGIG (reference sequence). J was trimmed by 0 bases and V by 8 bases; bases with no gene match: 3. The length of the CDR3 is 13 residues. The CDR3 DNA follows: TGTGCCCCAGGGGGAACAACTAATGAAAAACTGTTTTTT. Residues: CAPGGTTNEKLFF. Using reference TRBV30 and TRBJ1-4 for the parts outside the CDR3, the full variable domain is SQTIHQWPATLVQPVGSPLSLECTVEGTSNPNLYWYRQAAGRGLQLLFYSVGIGQISSEVPQNLSASRPQDRQFILSSKKLLLSDSGFYLCAPGGTTNEKLFFGSGTQLSVL.

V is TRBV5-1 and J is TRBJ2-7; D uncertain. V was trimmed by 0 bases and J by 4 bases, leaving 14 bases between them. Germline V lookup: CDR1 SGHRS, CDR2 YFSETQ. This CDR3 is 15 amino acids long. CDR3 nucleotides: TGCGCCAGCAGCTTGGCCCTAGGTAGCTCGTACGAGCAGTACTTC. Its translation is CASSLALGSSYEQYF.

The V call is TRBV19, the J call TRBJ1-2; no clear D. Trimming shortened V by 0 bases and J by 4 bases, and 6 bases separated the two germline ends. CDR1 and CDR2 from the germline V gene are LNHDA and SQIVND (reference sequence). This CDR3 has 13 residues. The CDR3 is CASSIDRLYGYTF. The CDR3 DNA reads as TGTGCCAGTAGTATAGACAGACTCTATGGCTACACCTTC. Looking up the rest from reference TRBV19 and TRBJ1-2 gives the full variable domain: DGGITQSPKYLFRKEGQNVTLSCEQNLNHDAMYWYRQDPGQGLRLIYYSQIVNDFQKGDIAEGYSVSREKKESFPLTVTSAQKNPTAFYLCASSIDRLYGYTFGSGTRLTVV.

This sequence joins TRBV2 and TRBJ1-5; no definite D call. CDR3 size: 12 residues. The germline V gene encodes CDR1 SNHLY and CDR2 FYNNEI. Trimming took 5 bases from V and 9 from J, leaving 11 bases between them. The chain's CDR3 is CASSLHEGPQHF. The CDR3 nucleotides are TGTGCCAGCAGTCTACACGAGGGGCCCCAGCATTTT.

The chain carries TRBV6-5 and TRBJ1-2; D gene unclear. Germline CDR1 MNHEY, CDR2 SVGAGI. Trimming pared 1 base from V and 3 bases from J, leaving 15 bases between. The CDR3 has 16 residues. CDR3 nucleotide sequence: TGTGCCAGCAGTTACTTTGACGGGAACTACTACTATGGCTACACCTTC. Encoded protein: CASSYFDGNYYYGYTF.

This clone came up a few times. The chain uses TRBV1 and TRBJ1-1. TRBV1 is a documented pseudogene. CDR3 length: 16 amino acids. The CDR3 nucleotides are TGCACCAGCAGCCAAAAGGGCGAGGGAAAGAACACTGAAGCTTTCTTT. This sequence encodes CTSSQKGEGKNTEAFF.

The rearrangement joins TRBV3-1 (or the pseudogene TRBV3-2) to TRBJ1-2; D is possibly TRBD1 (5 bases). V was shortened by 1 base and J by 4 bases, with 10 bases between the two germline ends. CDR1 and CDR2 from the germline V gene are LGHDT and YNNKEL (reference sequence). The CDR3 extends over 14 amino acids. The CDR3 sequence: CASSQGEQVYGYTF. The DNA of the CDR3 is TGTGCCAGCAGCCAAGGAGAACAGGTCTATGGCTACACCTTC.

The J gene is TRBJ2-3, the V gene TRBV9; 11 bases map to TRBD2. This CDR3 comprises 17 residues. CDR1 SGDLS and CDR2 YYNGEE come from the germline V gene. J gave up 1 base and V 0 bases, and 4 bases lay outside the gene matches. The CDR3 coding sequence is TGTGCCAGCAGCGTAGGGCTAGCGGGAGGCGGCACAGATACGCAGTATTTT. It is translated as CASSVGLAGGGTDTQYF.

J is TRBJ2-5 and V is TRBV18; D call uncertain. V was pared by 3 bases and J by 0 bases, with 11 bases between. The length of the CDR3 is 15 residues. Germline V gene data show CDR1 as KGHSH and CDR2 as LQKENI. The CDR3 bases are TGTGCCAGCTCACCGCGTACGTCCTACCAAGAGACCCAGTACTTC. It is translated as CASSPRTSYQETQYF.

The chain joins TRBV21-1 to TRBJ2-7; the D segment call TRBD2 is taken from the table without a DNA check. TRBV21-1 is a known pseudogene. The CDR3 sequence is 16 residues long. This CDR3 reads CASSKEKTPREDEQYF. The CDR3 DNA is TGTGCCAGCAGCAAAGAGAAAACACCTCGTGAGGACGAGCAGTACTTC.

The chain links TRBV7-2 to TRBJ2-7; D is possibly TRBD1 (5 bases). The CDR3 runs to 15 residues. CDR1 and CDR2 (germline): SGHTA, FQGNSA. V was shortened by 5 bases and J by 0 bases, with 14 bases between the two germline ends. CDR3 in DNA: TGTGCCAGCAGCATGGACATCCACAGCTCCTACGAGCAGTACTTC. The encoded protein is CASSMDIHSSYEQYF. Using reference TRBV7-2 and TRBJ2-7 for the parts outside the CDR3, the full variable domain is GAGVSQSPSNKVTEKGKDVELRCDPISGHTALYWYRQSLGQGLEFLIYFQGNSAPDKSGLPSDRFSAERTGGSVSTLTIQRTQQEDSAVYLCASSMDIHSSYEQYFGPGTRLTVT.

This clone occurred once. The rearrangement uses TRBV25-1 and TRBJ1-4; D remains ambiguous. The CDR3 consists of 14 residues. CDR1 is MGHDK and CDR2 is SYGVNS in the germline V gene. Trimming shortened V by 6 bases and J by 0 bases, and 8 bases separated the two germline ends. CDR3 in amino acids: CASSHSATNEKLFF. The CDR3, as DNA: TGTGCCAGCAGCCACAGTGCAACTAATGAAAAACTGTTTTTT.

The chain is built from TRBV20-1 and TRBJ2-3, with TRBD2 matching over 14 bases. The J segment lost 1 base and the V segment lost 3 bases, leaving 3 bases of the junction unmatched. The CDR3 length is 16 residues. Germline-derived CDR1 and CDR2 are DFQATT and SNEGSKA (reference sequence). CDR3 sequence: CSASAGLAGGTDTQYF. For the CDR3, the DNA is TGCAGTGCTAGTGCGGGACTAGCGGGGGGCACAGATACGCAGTATTTT.

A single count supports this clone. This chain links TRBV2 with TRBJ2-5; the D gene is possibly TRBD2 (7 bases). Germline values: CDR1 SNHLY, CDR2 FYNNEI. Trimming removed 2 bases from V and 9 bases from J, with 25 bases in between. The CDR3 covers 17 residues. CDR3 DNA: TGTGCCAGCAGTGAAAGGTGGCTGGGAGCCGGAGGGGGGGCCCAGTACTTC. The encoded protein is CASSERWLGAGGGAQYF.

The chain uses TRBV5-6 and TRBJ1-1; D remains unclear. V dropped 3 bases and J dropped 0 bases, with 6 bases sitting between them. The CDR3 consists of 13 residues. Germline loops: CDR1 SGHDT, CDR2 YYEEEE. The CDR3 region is CASSSHLNTEAFF. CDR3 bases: TGTGCCAGCAGCTCTCACTTGAACACTGAAGCTTTCTTT.

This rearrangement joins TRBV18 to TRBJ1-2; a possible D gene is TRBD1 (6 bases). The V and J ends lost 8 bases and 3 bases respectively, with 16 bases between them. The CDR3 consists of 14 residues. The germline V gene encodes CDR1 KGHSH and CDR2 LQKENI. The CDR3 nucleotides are TGTGCCAGCCATGGGGGGGGGCGCGACTATGGCTACACCTTC. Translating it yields CASHGGGRDYGYTF.